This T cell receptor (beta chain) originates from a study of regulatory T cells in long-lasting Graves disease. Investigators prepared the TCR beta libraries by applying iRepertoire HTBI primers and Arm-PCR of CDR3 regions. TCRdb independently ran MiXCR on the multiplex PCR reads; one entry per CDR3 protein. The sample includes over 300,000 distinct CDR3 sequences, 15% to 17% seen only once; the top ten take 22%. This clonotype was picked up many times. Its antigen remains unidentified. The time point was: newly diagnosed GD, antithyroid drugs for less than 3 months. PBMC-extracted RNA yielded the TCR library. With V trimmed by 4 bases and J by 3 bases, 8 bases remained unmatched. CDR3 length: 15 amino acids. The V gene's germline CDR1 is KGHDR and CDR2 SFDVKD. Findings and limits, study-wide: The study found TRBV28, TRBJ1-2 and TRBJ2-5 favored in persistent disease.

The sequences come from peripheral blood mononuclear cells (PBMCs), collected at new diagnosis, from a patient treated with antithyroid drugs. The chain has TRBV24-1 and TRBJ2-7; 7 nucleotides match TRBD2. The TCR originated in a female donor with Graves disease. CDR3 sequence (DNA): TGTGCCACCAGTGACGGCGGGACTAAGGGCTACGAGCAGTACTTC. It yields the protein CATSDGGTKGYEQYF.